The clone carrying this TCR beta chain was picked up a small number of times. The sample carries other DNA sequences with the same CDR3. Deletions cut 3 bases from V and 4 bases from J, with 7 bases between. The CDR3 is made up of 13 amino acids. CDR1 is SEHNR, CDR2 FQNEAQ, per germline (reference sequence). These data are taken from a study of blood T cell repertoires in COVID-19. Enrolled through a virtual design, the participants were between 18 and 89 years of age and came from 24 US areas. Recovered status in Cohort 3 required two negative PCRs, clearance, or symptom resolution. The table came from immunoSEQ multiplex PCR; TCRdb's copy has only in-frame clones and leaves some out. This table has 150,000 to 200,000 clones, 70% to 90% appearing once.

Material: PBMCs or T cells enriched from blood (not recorded which). The TCR sequence derives from a man aged 35 to 55 who had recovered from COVID-19. The chain joins TRBV7-9 to TRBJ1-5; tentative D call: TRBD1 (6 bases). DNA for the CDR3: TGTGCCAGCAGCTTGGGACAAAATCAGCCCCAGCATTTT. Translated: CASSLGQNQPQHF. The full variable domain, rest sourced from reference TRBV7-9 and TRBJ1-5, is DTGVSQNPRHKITKRGQNVTFRCDPISEHNRLYWYRQTLGQGPEFLTYFQNEAQLEKSRLLSDRFSAERPKGSFSTLEIQRTEQGDSAMYLCASSLGQNQPQHFGDGTRLSIL.